The 6 T cell receptor beta chains listed next were all sequenced from one sample in a study of T cell repertoires in cytomegalovirus infection. TCRdb fed the reads into MiXCR, producing one record per CDR3 protein. This sample has 450,000 to 550,000 distinct CDR3 sequences, with 16% found just once. The sequenced sample was CD8+ T cells from PBMCs. These receptors were obtained from a human donor in good health (CMV status not recorded). Some clones in this sample may be carry-over from other donors' samples.

This chain joins TRBV14 and TRBJ2-3; D may be TRBD2 (7 bases). Per germline, CDR1 SGHDN and CDR2 FVKESK. The CDR3 has 17 amino acids. With 0 bases removed from V and 7 bases from J, the gap between germline ends came to 20 bases. This CDR3 is CASSQEGGGPRLNTQYF. CDR3 in DNA: TGTGCCAGCAGCCAAGAAGGGGGGGGACCCCGGTTGAATACGCAGTATTTT.

This clonotype was picked up many times. The rearrangement uses TRBV27 and TRBJ2-1; 8 bases agree with TRBD2. Germline V CDR1 and CDR2: MNHEY, SMNVEV (reference sequence). Unmatched junction bases numbered 9, after V lost 3 bases and J lost 8 bases. CDR3 length equals 15 residues. CDR3 in amino acids: CASSLVVAGRDEQFF. The CDR3 DNA reads as TGTGCCAGCAGTTTGGTAGTAGCGGGGAGGGATGAGCAGTTCTTC.

This clonotype was seen many times. J is TRBJ2-5 and V is TRBV7-9; the match to TRBD2 covers 8 bases. This CDR3 has 18 amino acids. Trimming cost V 0 bases and J 1 base; bases outside gene matches: 10. Germline CDR1 reads SEHNR; CDR2 reads FQNEAQ (reference sequence). The CDR3 reads CASSLAAGAGVVQETQYF. CDR3 coding DNA: TGTGCCAGCAGCTTAGCGGCCGGAGCGGGAGTGGTCCAAGAGACCCAGTACTTC.

The V gene is TRBV4-2, the J gene TRBJ1-3; 8 nucleotides match TRBD1. Trimming took 0 bases from V and 4 from J; bases not matched to a gene: 5. Germline V gene data show CDR1 as LGHNA and CDR2 as YNFKEQ. The CDR3 consists of 16 residues. The CDR3 DNA follows: TGTGCCAGCAGCCAAGATCTCCAGGGGGCCGGAAACACCATATATTTT. Protein: CASSQDLQGAGNTIYF.

This clonotype was seen ten or more times. The chain carries TRBV20-1 and TRBJ2-5, with D perhaps given as TRBD1 or TRBD2 (7 bases each). Germline V CDR1 and CDR2: DFQATT, SNEGSKA (reference sequence). Deletions cut 3 bases from V and 4 bases from J, with 18 bases between. The CDR3 consists of 15 residues. The DNA of the CDR3 is TGCAGTGCTAGCCCAGGGGGGGCCGGGGCAGAGACCCAGTACTTC. As protein: CSASPGGAGAETQYF.

This clonotype was seen at least ten times. V usage is TRBV14 and J usage is TRBJ2-1; maybe TRBD2 (6 bases). This CDR3 is built from 15 residues. Deletions cut 4 bases from V and 4 bases from J, with 14 bases between. CDR1 is SGHDN, CDR2 FVKESK, per germline. CDR3 sequence reads: CASSPRGSRYNEQFF. CDR3 nucleotides: TGTGCCAGCAGCCCCCGGGGGTCAAGATACAATGAGCAGTTCTTC.